These 5 T cell receptor beta chains were all obtained from the same sample, sequenced in a study of blood T cell repertoires in COVID-19. Sequencing used immunoSEQ multiplex PCR; TCRdb keeps in-frame clones, though not all of them. The sample records hundreds of thousands of clones, about 86% being singletons. Sequences were obtained from peripheral blood. The origin of the receptors is a man in his fifties or sixties who had recovered from COVID-19.

This clone was counted a single time. This sequence joins TRBV10-3 and TRBJ2-3; 8 positions match TRBD1. The CDR3 extends over 14 amino acids. V was clipped by 7 bases and J by 1 base; unmatched bases: 4. Looked up from germline, CDR1 is ENHRY and CDR2 is SYGVKD. CDR3 in amino acids: CAITPGQGTDTQYF. CDR3 DNA sequence: TGTGCCATCACCCCGGGACAGGGCACAGATACGCAGTATTTT.

This sequence joins TRBV5-1 and TRBJ2-1; 9 bases line up with TRBD2. The CDR3 runs to 17 residues. Germline CDR1 and CDR2: SGHRS and YFSETQ. J gave up 0 bases and V 4 bases, and 8 bases lay outside the gene matches. DNA for the CDR3: TGCGCCAGCAGCCCTACGACTAGCGGAGCCTCCTACAATGAGCAGTTCTTC. Residues: CASSPTTSGASYNEQFF.

The chain is built from TRBV3-1 (or the pseudogene TRBV3-2) and TRBJ1-4, with unresolved D. V was trimmed by 5 bases and J by 0 bases, leaving 7 bases between them. Per the germline V gene, CDR1 is LGHDT and CDR2 is YNNKEL (reference sequence). The CDR3 has 14 amino acids. The CDR3 nucleotides are TGTGCCAGCAGCGGGAGTCCAACTAATGAAAAACTGTTTTTT. It codes for CASSGSPTNEKLFF.

The chain uses TRBV6-2 or TRBV6-3 and TRBJ1-3, with TRBD1 matching 7 bases. The CDR3 runs to 14 residues. Germline CDR1 is MNHEY and CDR2 is SVGEGT. J gave up 6 bases and V 5 bases, and 7 bases lay outside the gene matches. This CDR3 is CASSATGAENTIYF. The CDR3 nucleotides read TGTGCCAGCAGTGCAACAGGGGCCGAAAACACCATATATTTT.

The chain employs TRBV30 and TRBJ1-2; 9 nucleotides align to TRBD1. This CDR3 has 15 residues. Germline V gives CDR1 GTSNPN, CDR2 SVGIG (reference sequence). V shed 4 bases and J 7 bases; nucleotides not matched to a gene: 13. The CDR3 region has the DNA TGTGCCTGGACCCTAGTCCCGGGACAGGGCTCTGGCTACACCTTC. Translation: CAWTLVPGQGSGYTF.